The present TCR beta chain was sequenced within a study of T-cell memory formation after mild COVID-19. About this clonotype itself: Its antigen is unknown.

Findings and limits, study-wide: Day 15 to 85 contracting clones showed balanced CD4/CD8; day 15 to 37 expanders favored CD4+. Within pre-infection memory, some responding clones were found, suggesting cross-reactive memory joined. Mostly located in CM and EM were contracting CD4+ clones, with contracting CD8+ clones located in EMRA.

Trimming removed 6 bases from V and 0 bases from J, with 14 bases in between. This CDR3 region has 15 residues. Germline CDR1 and CDR2: DFQATT and SNEGSKA (reference sequence). UMIs and sample barcodes were carried by the TCR alpha and TCR beta cDNA libraries that 5'RACE produced using constant-segment primers. TCRdb used MiXCR to reprocess the 5' RACE reads, holding one entry per CDR3 protein. The sample contains around 400,000 distinct CDR3 sequences, 24% of which appear only once. The specimen sequenced was PBMCs or a T cell subset sorted from them (not recorded which). This receptor was obtained from an adult woman who had mild COVID-19 (a few samples of this study predate the infection). Cell type and time point are not known. This chain uses TRBV20-1 with TRBJ1-4; D unclear. This CDR3 reads CSAKAGFATNEKLFF. The DNA for the CDR3 is TGCAGTGCAAAGGCAGGATTTGCAACTAATGAAAAACTGTTTTTT.